This entry lists 25 T cell receptor beta chains sequenced from one sample in a study of T cell repertoires in cytomegalovirus infection. The antigens of these receptors remain unknown. Each CDR3 protein is one row after TCRdb ran MiXCR on the reads. The table has roughly 860,000 distinct CDR3 sequences, around a third seen once. Sequenced here: cultured CD8+ T cells from PBMCs, sampled from culture after CMV antigen stimulation. Source of these receptors: a human donor in good health (CMV status not recorded). Some clones in this sample may be carry-over from other donors' samples.

The chain recombines TRBV6-5 with TRBJ2-1; the D is unclear. V was shortened by 0 bases and J by 2 bases, with 11 bases between the two germline ends. Germline V gives CDR1 MNHEY, CDR2 SVGAGI. The CDR3 is 16 residues long. CDR3 sequence (DNA): TGTGCCAGCAGTTACTCGAGGCTAGATCCCTACAATGAGCAGTTCTTC. It encodes CASSYSRLDPYNEQFF.

CDR3 sequence (DNA): TGTGCCAGCAGCTTAGAAGGCAGATCCAACACTGAAGCTTTCTTT. Its protein is CASSLEGRSNTEAFF. V gene TRBV7-9 combines with J gene TRBJ1-1; D remains ambiguous. The CDR3 is made up of 15 amino acids. V was trimmed by 1 base and J by 2 bases, leaving 11 bases between them. Germline-derived CDR1 and CDR2 are SEHNR and FQNEAQ (reference sequence).

This clonotype was detected many times. The chain is built from TRBV7-2 and TRBJ2-1; D uncertain. Germline CDR1 SGHTA, CDR2 FQGNSA. This CDR3 is 15 amino acids long. Trimming shortened V by 0 bases and J by 8 bases, and 14 bases separated the two germline ends. Here the CDR3 reads CASSLATTTTYEQFF. Written as DNA, the CDR3 is TGTGCCAGCAGCTTAGCAACTACCACTACATATGAGCAGTTCTTC.

This clonotype was counted ten times or more. The V and J genes are TRBV12-3 or TRBV12-4 and TRBJ2-1; 7 bases align to TRBD2. After removal of 4 bases from V and 2 bases from J, the junction contained 8 bases not matched to a gene. The CDR3 totals 16 residues. CDR3 sequence reads: CASSSLTSAAYNEQFF. CDR3 DNA sequence: TGTGCCAGCAGTTCGTTAACTAGCGCTGCCTACAATGAGCAGTTCTTC.

This clonotype was seen a handful of times. V gene TRBV6-5 combines with J gene TRBJ2-7, with a possible D match to TRBD1 (5 bases). There are 16 residues in the CDR3. Deletions cut 2 bases from V and 0 bases from J, with 14 bases between. Germline V gene data show CDR1 as MNHEY and CDR2 as SVGAGI. This CDR3 is CASSYLQGGLSYEQYF. Written as DNA, the CDR3 is TGTGCCAGCAGTTACCTTCAGGGCGGCCTCTCCTACGAGCAGTACTTC.

V is TRBV24-1 and J is TRBJ2-2; TRBD2 matches at 12 bases. The CDR3 covers 18 residues. V lost 5 bases, J lost 0 bases, and 6 bases stayed unmatched. Germline loops: CDR1 KGHDR, CDR2 SFDVKD. CDR3 residues: CATSGWTSGVTNTGELFF. In DNA, the CDR3 is TGTGCCACCAGTGGGTGGACTAGCGGGGTGACGAACACCGGGGAGCTGTTTTTT.

This clonotype was counted ten times or more. V is TRBV7-8 and J is TRBJ1-5; possible D gene TRBD1, 5 bases. Germline V gene lookup returns CDR1 SGHVS and CDR2 FQNEAQ. This CDR3 contains 17 residues. Trimming cost V 5 bases and J 0 bases, with 17 bases left between them. Here the CDR3 reads CASSGTGGSSSNQPQHF. The DNA of the CDR3 is TGTGCCAGCAGCGGGACGGGCGGTTCGAGTAGCAATCAGCCCCAGCATTTT. The whole variable domain, filled in from reference TRBV7-8 and TRBJ1-5, reads GAGVSQSPRYKVAKRGQDVALRCDPISGHVSLFWYQQALGQGPEFLTYFQNEAQLDKSGLPSDRFFAERPEGSVSTLKIQRTQQEDSAVYLCASSGTGGSSSNQPQHFGDGTRLSIL.

This clonotype was detected many times. The chain carries TRBV24-1 and TRBJ2-2; tentative D call: TRBD1 (6 bases). V lost 3 bases, J lost 4 bases, and 14 bases lay in between. The germline V gene has CDR1 KGHDR and CDR2 SFDVKD. There are 16 residues in the CDR3. CDR3 loop: CATSDAGTPFTGELFF. CDR3 DNA sequence: TGTGCCACCAGTGATGCCGGGACACCATTCACCGGGGAGCTGTTTTTT.

The chain recombines TRBV7-6 with TRBJ2-7; TRBD1 is a possible D gene (5 bases). Germline V gene data show CDR1 as SGHVS and CDR2 as FNYEAQ. Trimming pared 6 bases from V and 0 bases from J, leaving 15 bases between. This CDR3 is 15 amino acids long. CDR3 protein: CASSYRQPNSYEQYF. The CDR3 region has the DNA TGTGCCAGCAGTTACCGACAGCCTAACTCCTACGAGCAGTACTTC. The complete variable domain, with remaining parts taken from reference TRBV7-6 and TRBJ2-7, reads GAGVSQSPRYKVTKRGQDVALRCDPISGHVSLYWYRQALGQGPEFLTYFNYEAQQDKSGLPNDRFSAERPEGSISTLTIQRTEQRDSAMYRCASSYRQPNSYEQYFGPGTRLTVT.

This clonotype was detected ten times or more. The gene calls are TRBV12-3 or TRBV12-4 and TRBJ1-2, with 12 nucleotides matching TRBD1. V gave up 7 bases and J gave up 8 bases; unmatched junction bases: 11. The CDR3 loop spans 15 amino acids. Written as DNA, the CDR3 is TGTGCCAGCACCCACGCGGGACAGGGGGCGGTAGGCTACACCTTC. This sequence encodes CASTHAGQGAVGYTF.

This clonotype has only a few counts. V gene TRBV7-9 combines with J gene TRBJ1-2, with TRBD1 identical over 7 bases. This CDR3 has 15 amino acids. V lost 5 bases and J lost 4; bases outside the gene matches: 10. Germline assignment: CDR1 SEHNR and CDR2 FQNEAQ (reference sequence). CDR3 bases: TGTGCCAGCAGCCCCCCGGGACAGCTAGTCTATGGCTACACCTTC. Translating gives CASSPPGQLVYGYTF.

J is TRBJ1-1 and V is TRBV12-5; D uncertain. CDR3 length: 10 residues. The germline CDR1 and CDR2 sequences are LGHNT and FRNRAP. V was clipped by 3 bases and J by 11 bases, with 7 bases between them. The CDR3 DNA reads as TGTGCTAGTGGTTTTCTGGCGGCTTTCTTT. Protein sequence: CASGFLAAFF.

This chain links TRBV7-9 with TRBJ2-4, with a tentative D call TRBD2 (7 bases). The CDR3 has 14 residues. The germline V gene encodes CDR1 SEHNR and CDR2 FQNEAQ (reference sequence). The V gene lost 5 bases and the J gene lost 6 bases, with 14 bases spanning the gap. The CDR3 DNA reads TGTGCCAGCAGCGGGGGGGCCCTCTTAAACATTCAGTACTTC. It encodes CASSGGALLNIQYF.

This clonotype was seen repeatedly, ten times or more. The V and J genes are TRBV7-8 and TRBJ1-2; D is uncertain. The V gene's germline CDR1 is SGHVS and CDR2 FQNEAQ. There are 18 residues in the CDR3. The V end lost 1 base, the J end lost 1 base, and 19 bases lay between the germline ends. CDR3 bases: TGTGCCAGCAGCTTAGGTGGGCAGGAAGCAATTTTTAACTATGGCTACACCTTC. This gives the protein CASSLGGQEAIFNYGYTF.

This clonotype was seen a handful of times. The rearrangement uses TRBV27 and TRBJ2-7; either TRBD1 or TRBD2 may fit D (5 bases each). The germline gives CDR1 MNHEY, CDR2 SMNVEV (reference sequence). The CDR3 has 14 amino acids. Trimming removed 3 bases at V and 2 bases at J, with 11 bases between. The CDR3 DNA reads as TGTGCCAGCAGTTTGGGGGACGGGCCCTACGAGCAGTACTTC. It encodes CASSLGDGPYEQYF.

The V call is TRBV2, the J call TRBJ2-6; 7 positions agree with TRBD1. The CDR3 is made up of 17 amino acids. Germline V lookup: CDR1 SNHLY, CDR2 FYNNEI. After removal of 8 bases from V and 0 bases from J, the junction contained 10 bases not matched to a gene. The DNA of the CDR3 is TGTGCCAGCGTCCGGGACAGAGGATCCTCTGGGGCCAACGTCCTGACTTTC. Translated: CASVRDRGSSGANVLTF.

In its sample, this clonotype was seen many times. The rearrangement links TRBV7-2 to TRBJ2-3, with TRBD1 identical over 12 bases. The junction had 3 bases not matched to a gene; V was cut back by 8 bases and J by 3 bases. The CDR3 totals 14 residues. Germline V gene data show CDR1 as SGHTA and CDR2 as FQGNSA. CDR3 region: CASRDRGLTDTQYF. The CDR3 DNA reads TGTGCCAGCCGGGACAGGGGGCTAACAGATACGCAGTATTTT. Combining the CDR3 with reference TRBV7-2 and TRBJ2-3 gives the whole variable domain GAGVSQSPSNKVTEKGKDVELRCDPISGHTALYWYRQSLGQGLEFLIYFQGNSAPDKSGLPSDRFSAERTGGSVSTLTIQRTQQEDSAVYLCASRDRGLTDTQYFGPGTRLTVL.

The chain employs TRBV27 and TRBJ1-1; D is ambiguous. Germline V gene lookup returns CDR1 MNHEY and CDR2 SMNVEV (reference sequence). The CDR3 totals 14 residues. V was clipped by 7 bases and J by 4 bases, with 16 bases between them. CDR3 nucleotide sequence: TGTGCCAGCATGCGCGGGAGTTATGGCACTGAAGCTTTCTTT. Translation gives CASMRGSYGTEAFF.

This clonotype showed up just a few times. V and J are TRBV6-5 and TRBJ2-5; no reliable D call. Germline CDR1 MNHEY, CDR2 SVGAGI. V lost 6 bases, J lost 2 bases, and 16 bases lay in between. This CDR3 region has 15 residues. In DNA, the CDR3 is TGTGCCAGCAGCCACTGGCCCCCGGTACAAGAGACCCAGTACTTC. Residues: CASSHWPPVQETQYF.

The rearrangement joins TRBV6-5 to TRBJ1-1; D is unresolved. The germline gives CDR1 MNHEY, CDR2 SVGAGI. The CDR3 has 14 residues. The V end lost 9 bases, the J end lost 2 bases, and 16 bases lay between the germline ends. In DNA, the CDR3 is TGTGCCAGTTGCCAGGACCACCCCAACACTGAAGCTTTCTTT. The encoded protein is CASCQDHPNTEAFF.

This clonotype showed up many times. The chain combines TRBV2 with TRBJ2-2; the D is unclear. This CDR3 has 16 amino acids. The germline V gene encodes CDR1 SNHLY and CDR2 FYNNEI. Trimming took 2 bases from V and 1 from J, leaving 11 bases between them. The CDR3, as DNA: TGTGCCAGCAGTGAAATGTTGGTTAGGAACACCGGGGAGCTGTTTTTT. This encodes CASSEMLVRNTGELFF. Full variable domain (outside the CDR3, taken from reference TRBV2 and TRBJ2-2): EPEVTQTPSHQVTQMGQEVILRCVPISNHLYFYWYRQILGQKVEFLVSFYNNEISEKSEIFDDQFSVERPDGSNFTLKIRSTKLEDSAMYFCASSEMLVRNTGELFFGEGSRLTVL.

The table lists this clonotype with many counts. The J gene is TRBJ1-1, the V gene TRBV7-9; D is unresolved. There are 15 residues in the CDR3. V lost 1 base, J lost 3 bases, and 12 bases lay in between. Germline CDR1 SEHNR, CDR2 FQNEAQ (reference sequence). This CDR3 reads CASSLGGGRDTEAFF. CDR3 sequence (DNA): TGTGCCAGCAGCTTAGGGGGAGGTAGGGACACTGAAGCTTTCTTT. Variable domain in full (rest from reference TRBV7-9 and TRBJ1-1): DTGVSQNPRHKITKRGQNVTFRCDPISEHNRLYWYRQTLGQGPEFLTYFQNEAQLEKSRLLSDRFSAERPKGSFSTLEIQRTEQGDSAMYLCASSLGGGRDTEAFFGQGTRLTVV.

With regard to this clonotype: Mismatch with germline at one junction end may stem from a read error. The chain uses TRBV27 and TRBJ2-5; 9 nucleotides align to TRBD2. Germline V gene data show CDR1 as MNHEY and CDR2 as SMNVEV (reference sequence). The CDR3 is 15 residues long. The CDR3 spells CASSSLAGPGETQYF. The CDR3 coding sequence is TGTGCCAGTAGTTCCCTAGCGGGGCCGGGGGAGACCCAGTACTTC.

The table lists this clonotype with a few counts. V is TRBV4-1 and J is TRBJ2-7; unclear D gene. The CDR3 is 12 amino acids. Germline loops: CDR1 MGHRA, CDR2 YSYEKL. V was clipped by 6 bases and J by 5 bases, with 11 bases between them. This CDR3 reads CASSWGSDEQYF. The CDR3 coding sequence is TGCGCCAGCAGTTGGGGATCGGACGAGCAGTACTTC.

The rearrangement links TRBV4-1 to TRBJ1-2; no reliable D call. V lost 0 bases and J 2 bases, leaving 16 bases between the germline ends. The CDR3 runs 17 residues. The germline gives CDR1 MGHRA, CDR2 YSYEKL. The CDR3 loop is CASSQDPPPAWNYGYTF. The CDR3 bases are TGCGCCAGCAGCCAAGATCCCCCCCCCGCCTGGAACTATGGCTACACCTTC.